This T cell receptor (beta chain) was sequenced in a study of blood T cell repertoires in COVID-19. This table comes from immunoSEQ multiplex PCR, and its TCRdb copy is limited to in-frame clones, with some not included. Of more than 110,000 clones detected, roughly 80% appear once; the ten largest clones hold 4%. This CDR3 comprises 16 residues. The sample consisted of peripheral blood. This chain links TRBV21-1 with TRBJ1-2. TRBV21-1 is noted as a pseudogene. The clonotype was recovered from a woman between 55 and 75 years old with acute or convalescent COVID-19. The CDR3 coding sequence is TGTGCCAGCAGCAAAGCGTCCTTTCTAGCAGCCTATGGCTACACCTTC. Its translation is CASSKASFLAAYGYTF.